What follows describes a single T cell receptor (beta chain). Its antigen is unknown. This sample is part of a study of cytomegalovirus exposure and HLA in healthy donors. V shed 2 bases and J shed 0 bases, with 13 bases lying between them. From germline, CDR1 is MNHNY and CDR2 SVGAGI (reference sequence). This CDR3 is built from 16 residues. Study conclusions and caveats: Later work found most CMV-associated TCR beta chains apparently HLA-restricted.

PCR involved 60 Vbeta and 13 Jbeta primers. Generated by immunoSEQ multiplex PCR, the TCRdb table keeps only in-frame clones and is missing some. The sample holds 200,000 or so clones, about four fifths seen once. The chain joins TRBV6-6 to TRBJ1-1; a possible D gene is TRBD1 (6 bases). The receptor was derived from a boy aged 2-15 years in good health and CMV-seronegative. Sequencing input: PBMCs. The DNA of the CDR3 is TGTGCCAGCAGTTACAAGACAGGTCCCCTGAACACTGAAGCTTTCTTT. It is translated as CASSYKTGPLNTEAFF.